Listed below are T cell receptor beta chains from one sample, sequenced in a study of OX40 agonist ivuxolimab in advanced cancers. Using immunoSEQ multiplex PCR, the repertoire was profiled, and TCRdb retains in-frame clones only, with some absent. The data show about 58,000 clones, over 75% seen once. The input for sequencing was CD4+ or CD8+ T cells sorted from blood, taken in a trial of the OX40 agonist ivuxolimab. The receptors stem from an adult with an advanced solid tumor such as melanoma, head and neck, liver or kidney cancer. CDR3s include the opening cysteine and the closing phenylalanine or tryptophan. A D gene is named only where the DNA matches it firmly. Size tells how often a clone was seen (once, few, many) or the class of an expanded clone, and some rows leave it out.

cdr3_length j_call d_call clone_size v_call cdr3_nt cdr3_aa
15 TRBJ2-7 - - TRBV7-8 TGTGCCAGCAGCGCACAGGGGGCTAGCGGGAGCGAGCAGTACTTC CASSAQGASGSEQYF
16 TRBJ1-2 TRBD1 - TRBV4-1 TGCGCCAGCAGCCAAGACCCTGGGACAGGGATCTATGGCTACACCTTC CASSQDPGTGIYGYTF
14 TRBJ1-5 - - TRBV7-2 TGTGCCAGCAGCTTAGCGGGGCGAGGGAAGCCCCAGCATTTT CASSLAGRGKPQHF
14 TRBJ1-5 TRBD1 - TRBV6-5 TGTGCCAGCAGTCCCAACAGGGGCCATCAGCCCCAGCATTTT CASSPNRGHQPQHF
12 TRBJ1-2 - - TRBV5-4 TGTGCCAGCAGCTCCGTCGTCTATGGCTACACCTTC CASSSVVYGYTF
12 TRBJ2-7 - medium-sized TRBV10-3 TGTGCCATCAGCCGAACGTCCTACGAGCAGTACTTC CAISRTSYEQYF
13 TRBJ2-1 - - TRBV19 TGTGCCAGTAGTATTACCGGGGCCGGTGAGCAGTTCTTC CASSITGAGEQFF
16 TRBJ1-2 - - TRBV4-2 TGTGCCAGCAGCCAAGCCCAGACAGGTGGAGGCTATGGCTACACCTTC CASSQAQTGGGYGYTF
16 TRBJ2-7 TRBD2 once TRBV11-2 TGTGCCAGCAGCTCGGGACTAGCGGGAGTCCCCCACGAGCAGTACTTC CASSSGLAGVPHEQYF
10 TRBJ2-1 - - TRBV5-6 TGTGCCAGCAGTGGAGATAAGCAGTTCTTC CASSGDKQFF
14 TRBJ1-1 - - TRBV2 TGTGCCAGCAGTATGTCAGGCGGGAGCACTGAAGCTTTCTTT CASSMSGGSTEAFF
14 TRBJ1-5 - - TRBV11-2 TGTGCCAGCAGCTTGAACAGGGGCAATCAGCCCCAGCATTTT CASSLNRGNQPQHF
17 TRBJ2-1 TRBD2 - TRBV2 TGTGCCAGCAGCCCCAGACTAGCGGGTTGGGGGGGGAATGAGCAGTTCTTC CASSPRLAGWGGNEQFF
18 TRBJ2-7 - - TRBV2 TGTGCCAGCAGTGAATTTGGGCAGGGACCTATCAGCTCCTACGAGCAGTACTTC CASSEFGQGPISSYEQYF
13 TRBJ2-5 - - TRBV19 TGTGCCAGTAGTAACCGTGCGGGAGAGACCCAGTACTTC CASSNRAGETQYF
15 TRBJ1-1 - - TRBV11-3 TGTGCCAGCAGCTCAAGGGCGACAGCGAACACTGAAGCTTTCTTT CASSSRATANTEAFF
14 TRBJ1-2 - - TRBV5-4 TGTGCCAGCAGCCCGAGCTCTGACCTTTATGGCTACACCTTC CASSPSSDLYGYTF
13 TRBJ1-2 TRBD1 once TRBV14 TGTGCCAGCAGCTATACAGGGGGAAGGGGCTACACCTTC CASSYTGGRGYTF
14 TRBJ1-5 - - TRBV19 TGTGCCAGTACCTGGCCTTATAGCAATCAGCCCCAGCATTTT CASTWPYSNQPQHF
14 TRBJ2-5 - - TRBV5-4 TGTGCCAGCAGCTTGCCGAATCCGTCAGAGACCCAGTACTTC CASSLPNPSETQYF